The rows below give T cell receptor beta chains drawn from one sample of a study of T cell responses to AZD1222 COVID-19 vaccine. Measured with immunoSEQ multiplex PCR; TCRdb has only the in-frame clones, and not every one. Of 95,000 to 150,000 clones detected, 88% appear once; the ten largest clones hold less than 6%. Sequences were derived from peripheral blood, sampled on day 0 of AZD1222 vaccination. Source of these receptors: an adult in good health. The CDR3 runs from the conserved cysteine through the conserved F or W. The D gene is left open where the match is weak. Not every row has a clone size; where given, it reads once, few, many or a size class.

d_call	v_call	j_call	clone_size	cdr3_nt	cdr3_aa
TRBD1	TRBV5-6	TRBJ1-1	once	TGTGCCAGCAGCTGGGACAGGGCTGGGCGAGTGACTGAAGCTTTCTTT	CASSWDRAGRVTEAFF
.	TRBV18	TRBJ1-2	.	TGTGCCAGCTCATCCGGCGGGGATCGGGGCTACACCTTC	CASSSGGDRGYTF
.	TRBV24-1	TRBJ1-5	.	TGTGCCACCAGTGATTTCAATCAGCCCCAGCATTTT	CATSDFNQPQHF
.	TRBV5-4	TRBJ1-6	.	TGTGCCAGCAGCCCCGACACATCGACGCCCCTCCACTTT	CASSPDTSTPLHF
TRBD2	TRBV4-2	TRBJ2-5	.	TGTGCCAGCAGCCAAGGAGGAGCGGGGACTCAAGAGACCCAGTACTTC	CASSQGGAGTQETQYF
.	TRBV24-1	TRBJ2-7	.	TGTGCCACCAGTGATACCCCCGTTGGGCGCAGGGGAACCTACGAGCAGTACTTC	CATSDTPVGRRGTYEQYF
.	TRBV5-5	TRBJ1-6	.	TGTGCCAGCAGCTTGGGGTGGAATTCACCCCTCCACTTT	CASSLGWNSPLHF
TRBD2	TRBV10-2	TRBJ2-3	.	TGCGCCAGCAGCGAAGCGGGGGGTTGGAATACGCAGTATTTT	CASSEAGGWNTQYF
.	TRBV3-1/TRBV3-2	TRBJ2-6	.	TGTGCCAGCAGCCACCATCTAGGGTCAGACTCTGGGGCCAACGTCCTGACTTTC	CASSHHLGSDSGANVLTF
.	TRBV18	TRBJ1-2	once	TGTGCCAGCTCACCCGCGCGCGGGGTCACCTATGGCTACACCTTC	CASSPARGVTYGYTF
.	TRBV4-1	TRBJ1-5	.	TGCGCCAGCAGCCCATCACTAGGGCCAGGGCCCCAGCATTTT	CASSPSLGPGPQHF
.	TRBV6-4	TRBJ1-6	.	TGTGCCAGCAGTGCAACAGGGAGCTCCTATAATTCACCCCTCCACTTT	CASSATGSSYNSPLHF
TRBD1	TRBV27	TRBJ2-7	.	TGTGCCAGCAGTCCCCGGGACAGAGCCTACGAGCAGTACTTC	CASSPRDRAYEQYF
.	TRBV7-2	TRBJ2-7	.	TGTGCCAGTGGGAATTACGAGCAGTACTTC	CASGNYEQYF
.	TRBV5-1	TRBJ2-7	once	TGCGCCAGCAGCTTGGACAACTCCTACGAGCAGTACTTC	CASSLDNSYEQYF
.	TRBV11-2	TRBJ1-3	.	TGTGCCAGCAGCTTAGTATCGGCAGGGGTTGGAAACACCATATATTTT	CASSLVSAGVGNTIYF
TRBD1	TRBV9	TRBJ2-1	.	TGTGCCAGCAGTGCCGGGACAGGAAGTTACAATGAGCAGTTCTTC	CASSAGTGSYNEQFF
.	TRBV7-9	TRBJ1-4	.	TGTGCCAGCAGTCTAAACAGAGCCTCTAATGAAAAACTGTTTTTT	CASSLNRASNEKLFF
.	TRBV27	TRBJ1-1	.	TGTACTTCTACCCTCGCCGACGGACCGATGAACACTGAAGCTTTCTTT	CTSTLADGPMNTEAFF
TRBD2	TRBV2	TRBJ2-7	.	TGTGCCAGCACCCGGACTAGCGGCCTTGGGGAGCAGTACTTC	CASTRTSGLGEQYF
TRBD1	TRBV6-5	TRBJ1-1	.	TGTGCCAGCAGTTACGCAAGGGGGCCCCTGAACACTGAAGCTTTCTTT	CASSYARGPLNTEAFF
.	TRBV2	TRBJ1-4	.	TGTGCCAGCAGTGAAAGTCTGGAAAAACTGTTTTTT	CASSESLEKLFF
TRBD1	TRBV5-6	TRBJ2-2	.	TGTGCCAGCAGCTCCGGGACAGGGTTCACCGGGGAGCTGTTTTTT	CASSSGTGFTGELFF
TRBD1	TRBV18	TRBJ1-6	.	TGTGCCAGCACCGCCGGGACAGCATATTCACCCCTCCACTTT	CASTAGTAYSPLHF
.	TRBV2	TRBJ1-4	.	TGTGCCAGCAGGAGATCGGACAGTCCTAATGAAAAACTGTTTTTT	CASRRSDSPNEKLFF
TRBD1	TRBV7-2	TRBJ1-1	once	TGTGCCAGCAGGTTGTTGGGAACAGGGGACACTGAAGCTTTCTTT	CASRLLGTGDTEAFF
.	TRBV7-2	TRBJ1-5	.	TGTGCCAGCAGCTTAGTTGGGGATTGGGCTCAGCCCCAGCATTTT	CASSLVGDWAQPQHF
TRBD1	TRBV5-1	TRBJ1-2	.	TGCGCCAGCAGCATAGGGACAGGGGTCGGCTACACCTTC	CASSIGTGVGYTF
.	TRBV7-2	TRBJ2-1	few	TGTGCCAGCAGCTTAAACCGGGACTATGAGCAGTTCTTC	CASSLNRDYEQFF
.	TRBV7-8	TRBJ1-1	.	TGTGCCAGCAGCTTAACAGGGCCCTCCTACACTGAAGCTTTCTTT	CASSLTGPSYTEAFF
TRBD2	TRBV5-5	TRBJ2-7	once	TGTGCCAGCAGCCCGGTGGCTAGCGGGGGATATGAGCAGTACTTC	CASSPVASGGYEQYF
.	TRBV7-2	TRBJ2-5	.	TGTGCCAGCAGTACCTGGGGGGGCGAAGAGACCCAGTACTTC	CASSTWGGEETQYF
TRBD1	TRBV5-4	TRBJ2-5	.	TGTGCCAGCAGCTCCCCCCAGGGGGTGGGCCAAGAGACCCAGTACTTC	CASSSPQGVGQETQYF
TRBD2	TRBV5-1	TRBJ2-3	.	TGCGCCAGCAGCTTCACGACTAGCGGAAGCACAGATACGCAGTATTTT	CASSFTTSGSTDTQYF
.	TRBV4-3	TRBJ1-5	.	TGCGCCAGCAGCCAAGATGTCGGGGTGAGGCAGCCCCAGCATTTT	CASSQDVGVRQPQHF
.	TRBV4-1	TRBJ1-6	.	TGCGCCAGCAGCCAAACTGCAAGTGATACATTTCGGGCCCTCCACTTT	CASSQTASDTFRALHF
.	TRBV5-6	TRBJ2-3	.	TGTGCCAGCAGCGGGGTCACAGATACGCAGTATTTT	CASSGVTDTQYF
.	TRBV7-9	TRBJ1-5	.	TGTGCCAGCAGTCCAACTTCTGGTCAGCCCCAGCATTTT	CASSPTSGQPQHF
TRBD1	TRBV6-2/TRBV6-3	TRBJ1-1	.	TGTGCCAGCAGCCAACAGGGGCCGTACACTGAAGCTTTCTTT	CASSQQGPYTEAFF
.	TRBV5-6	TRBJ2-1	.	TGTGCCAGCAGCTTCTCCCGGGGGGCACAGCAGTTCTTC	CASSFSRGAQQFF
.	TRBV7-2	TRBJ1-2	.	TGTGCCAGCAGCTTAGTGGGGGGAGTCTACACCTTC	CASSLVGGVYTF
.	TRBV9	TRBJ1-4	.	TGTGCCAGCAGCTTTCGGGGGAAGGCTAATGAAAAACTGTTTTTT	CASSFRGKANEKLFF
TRBD1	TRBV5-6	TRBJ2-5	.	TGTGCCAGCAGCTCCATCGGGACAGAAGAGACCCAGTACTTC	CASSSIGTEETQYF
.	TRBV11-2	TRBJ2-7	once	TGTGCCAGCAGCCCCGACAGCTACGAGCAGTACTTC	CASSPDSYEQYF
TRBD1	TRBV6-5	TRBJ1-2	.	TGTGCCAGCAGTTACTCCTGGACAGGGTCGACGTATGGCTACACCTTC	CASSYSWTGSTYGYTF
.	TRBV6-1	TRBJ1-2	.	TGTGCCAGCAGTGAGGGAAGTCCATTGAACTATGGCTACACCTTC	CASSEGSPLNYGYTF
.	TRBV12-3/TRBV12-4	TRBJ2-2	.	TGTGCCAGCAGTTTACTCGGGGAGCTGTTTTTT	CASSLLGELFF
TRBD2	TRBV29-1	TRBJ2-3	.	TGCAGCGTTGAAGATCCCCATCGAGCGGGGAGCACAGATACGCAGTATTTT	CSVEDPHRAGSTDTQYF
TRBD1	TRBV6-2/TRBV6-3	TRBJ2-5	.	TGTGCCAGCAGTATGGGGACAGGGGAGACCCAGTACTTC	CASSMGTGETQYF
TRBD2	TRBV5-1	TRBJ2-5	.	TGCGCCAGCAGCTTGGGATTTAGCGGGGGTCAAGAGACCCAGTACTTC	CASSLGFSGGQETQYF
.	TRBV6-2/TRBV6-3	TRBJ2-2	.	TGTGCCAGCAGTATCACAGACACCGGGGAGCTGTTTTTT	CASSITDTGELFF
TRBD1	TRBV6-1	TRBJ2-7	few	TGTGCCAGCAGTGCGCTTCCGGGACAGTTGACCTACGAGCAGTACTTC	CASSALPGQLTYEQYF
TRBD2	TRBV14	TRBJ2-5	.	TGTGCCAGCAGCCAGGCCCGGACTAGCGGGGGCCTCACGGAGACCCAGTACTTC	CASSQARTSGGLTETQYF
.	TRBV5-4	TRBJ1-1	.	TGTGCCAGCAGCTTGTGGGATCTGGGCACTGAAGCTTTCTTT	CASSLWDLGTEAFF
.	TRBV6-5	TRBJ1-1	.	TGTGCCAGCAGTTCACGGAGGAACACTGAAGCTTTCTTT	CASSSRRNTEAFF
TRBD1	TRBV27	TRBJ2-7	.	TGTGCCAGCAGTTTTCGTCCCGGACAGGGGTTCCACGAGCAGTACTTC	CASSFRPGQGFHEQYF
TRBD1	TRBV6-5	TRBJ1-1	.	TGTGCCAGCAGCCCAGGGGGCGGATTCACTGAAGCTTTCTTT	CASSPGGGFTEAFF
TRBD2	TRBV4-2	TRBJ2-2	.	TGTGCCAGCAGCTCGCGGACTAGCGGGGGGACCGGGGAGCTGTTTTTT	CASSSRTSGGTGELFF
.	TRBV7-3	TRBJ2-5	once	TGTGCCAGCTCTCCCGGGACAACGGGGGGCGAGACCCAGTACTTC	CASSPGTTGGETQYF
TRBD1	TRBV7-9	TRBJ2-2	.	TGTGCCAGCAGCCCCGGACAGGGTGACACCGGGGAGCTGTTTTTT	CASSPGQGDTGELFF